These 15 T cell receptor beta chains share one sample of origin, sequenced in a study of tissue T cells after allogeneic stem cell transplantation. TCRdb's copy holds only in-frame clones and misses some; the assay was immunoSEQ multiplex PCR. The data hold nearly 50,000 clones, with around 69% observed a single time. Input material: sorted cells pooled from one or two spleens. The receptors originated from a pool of C57BL/6 mice in good health.

Details on this clone: The gene symbols are mouse symbols. The read halts 1 residue ahead of the CDR3 end, with the missing end drawn from the germline J gene. The V gene is TRBV2, the J gene TRBJ2-3; a possible D gene is TRBD1 (5 bases). The CDR3 is 16 amino acids. Germline V gene data show CDR1 as LGHNA and CDR2 as YSYQKL. The V and J ends lost 5 bases and 1 base respectively, with 16 bases between them. Partial CDR3 DNA: TGTGCCAGCAGCGAAGCAGGGAAAGGGGGTGCAGAAACGCTGTAT. This codes for CASSEAGKGGAETLY. The whole CDR3 sequence reads CASSEAGKGGAETLYF.

In regard to this clone: Mouse names are used for the genes. The read is 1 residue too short to cover the CDR3 end, so that end is filled in from the germline J gene. The V gene is TRBV29, the J gene TRBJ2-1; a possible D gene is TRBD1 (6 bases). This CDR3 region has 13 residues. Trimming removed 6 bases from V and 4 bases from J, with 10 bases in between. Germline-derived CDR1 and CDR2 are MSHET and SYDVDS. The CDR3 sequence is CASRQGGYAEQFF. Partial CDR3 DNA: TGTGCTAGCAGACAGGGCGGGTATGCTGAGCAGTTC. The variable domain in full, with the rest retrieved from reference TRBV29 and TRBJ2-1, is DMKVTQMPRYLIKRMGENVLLECGQDMSHETMYWYRQDPGLGLQLIYISYDVDSNSEGDIPKGYRVSRKKREHFSLILDSAKTNQTSVYFCASRQGGYAEQFFGPGTRLTVL.

This clone was seen a handful of times. The gene names here belong to mouse. The sequenced fragment ends 1 residue before the CDR3 boundary, so the rest is inferred from the germline J gene. The chain links TRBV20 to TRBJ2-7; TRBD2 agrees at 9 bases. The germline CDR1 and CDR2 sequences are GFQATS and STVNSAI. The J segment lost 6 bases and the V segment lost 3 bases, leaving 3 bases of the junction unmatched. There are 12 residues in the CDR3. The CDR3 reads CGASWGGGEQYF. The CDR3 bases that were read are TGTGGTGCTAGTTGGGGGGGCGGTGAACAGTAC.

Regarding this clone: These gene names are mouse names. The read finishes 1 residue shy of the CDR3 end, and the germline J gene is used to complete it. This sequence joins TRBV19 and TRBJ2-5; no definite D call. CDR1 is FNHDT, CDR2 SITEND, per germline (reference sequence). The CDR3 consists of 11 residues. The CDR3 loop reads CANGSQDTQYF. The DNA read from the CDR3 is TGTGCAAACGGGAGCCAAGACACCCAGTAC. Using reference TRBV19 and TRBJ2-5 for the parts outside the CDR3, the full variable domain is GGIITQTPKFLIGQEGQKLTLKCQQNFNHDTMYWYRQDSGKGLRLIYYSITENDLQKGDLSEGYDASREKKSSFSLTVTSAQKNEMAVFLCANGSQDTQYFGPGTRLLVL.

For this clone: Genes and germline are mouse. Coverage ceases 1 residue before the CDR3 finishes, and the germline J gene fills in the end. The chain employs TRBV5 and TRBJ2-1, with 7 bases that match TRBD1. Trimming cost V 3 bases and J 4 bases; bases outside gene matches: 0. The CDR3 is 13 amino acids. From germline, CDR1 is LGHNA and CDR2 YNLKQL (reference sequence). The CDR3 here is CASSQGQYAEQFF. The CDR3 bases that were read are TGTGCCAGCAGCCAGGGACAGTATGCTGAGCAGTTC.

In its sample, this clone was seen a few times. Gene names and germline refer to mouse. The read halts 1 residue ahead of the CDR3 end, with the missing end drawn from the germline J gene. This chain connects TRBV19 to TRBJ2-2; D could derive from TRBD1 or TRBD2 (6 bases each). The V end lost 2 bases, the J end lost 2 bases, and 7 bases lay between the germline ends. This CDR3 is built from 14 residues. From germline, CDR1 is FNHDT and CDR2 SITEND (reference sequence). CDR3 DNA, as far as it was read: TGTGCCAGCAGTATGGGGGCGAACACCGGGCAGCTCTAC. The encoded protein is CASSMGANTGQLY. The whole CDR3 reads CASSMGANTGQLYF.

About this clone: Genes and germline are mouse. The sequenced fragment ends 1 residue before the CDR3 boundary, so the rest is inferred from the germline J gene. V usage is TRBV5 and J usage is TRBJ2-7; 7 bases agree with TRBD1. Germline V gene sequence: CDR1 LGHNA, CDR2 YNLKQL (reference sequence). V shed 4 bases and J 4 bases; nucleotides not matched to a gene: 7. The CDR3 totals 14 residues. The CDR3 sequence: CASSPGSGGYEQYF. CDR3 DNA, as far as it was read: TGTGCCAGCAGCCCCGGGTCAGGGGGATATGAACAGTAC.

With respect to this clone: These gene names are mouse names. Coverage ceases 1 residue before the CDR3 finishes, and the germline J gene fills in the end. The genes are TRBV12-2 and TRBJ2-2; 8 bases line up with TRBD1. This CDR3 has 16 amino acids. Germline V gene sequence: CDR1 SGHLS, CDR2 HYDKME. Trimming removed 4 bases from V and 0 bases from J; junction bases left unmatched: 6. CDR3 region: CASSLGQGANTGQLYF. The part of the CDR3 DNA that was read is TGTGCCAGCTCCCTTGGACAGGGTGCAAACACCGGGCAGCTCTAC. Combining the CDR3 with reference TRBV12-2 and TRBJ2-2 gives the whole variable domain NSGVVQSPRYIIKGKGERSILKCIPISGHLSVAWYQQTQGQELKFFIQHYDKMERDKGNLPSRFSVQQFDDYHSEMNMSALELEDSAVYFCASSLGQGANTGQLYFGEGSKLTVL.

As concerns this clone: The germline and genes are mouse ones. The covered CDR3 bases are TGTGCAAGCAGCTGGGGACAGGGCGACACCCAGTAC. Protein product: CASSWGQGDTQY. The full CDR3 protein reads CASSWGQGDTQYF. V gene TRBV16 combines with J gene TRBJ2-5, with 9 bases matching TRBD1. Read coverage stops 1 residue before the CDR3 terminus; the germline J gene supplies the remainder. The V segment lost 4 bases and the J segment 6 bases; nucleotides outside the gene matches: 2. Germline values: CDR1 SGHSA, CDR2 FRNQAP. This CDR3 has 13 amino acids.

This clone was picked up one time. Any gene name here is a mouse gene name. The CDR3 end falls 1 residue outside the read, so it is completed with the germline J gene. J is TRBJ1-3 and V is TRBV3, with D possibly TRBD1 on 6 matching bases. The CDR3 extends over 15 amino acids. Germline CDR1 and CDR2: SNHLY and FYNGKV (reference sequence). V lost 4 bases and J lost 0, with 10 bases in between. CDR3 region: CASSSLRGSGNTLYF. The CDR3 bases that were read are TGTGCCAGCAGCTCCCTCAGGGGTTCTGGAAATACGCTCTAT.

As for this clone: Gene labels here are mouse ones. The read finishes 1 residue shy of the CDR3 end, and the germline J gene is used to complete it. J is TRBJ2-1 and V is TRBV13-2; TRBD2 matches at 10 bases. V was pared by 1 base and J by 1 base, with 2 bases of the junction left unmatched. CDR3 length: 16 residues. Germline loops: CDR1 NNHNN, CDR2 SYGAGS (reference sequence). The part of the CDR3 DNA that was read is TGTGCCAGCGGTGATACGACTGGGGGGAACTATGCTGAGCAGTTC. As protein: CASGDTTGGNYAEQF. The full CDR3 sequence reads CASGDTTGGNYAEQFF.

In the case of this clone: Mouse gene names apply. The read comes to an end 1 residue before the CDR3 does, leaving the germline J gene to fill in the end. Other DNA sequences in the same sample also yield this CDR3. The chain links TRBV15 to TRBJ2-7; 8 nucleotides match TRBD2. Germline assignment: CDR1 SGHND and CDR2 FRSKSL. This CDR3 has 13 amino acids. Trimming took 2 bases from V and 3 from J; bases not matched to a gene: 0. CDR3 in amino acids: CASSLLGGYEQYF. CDR3 bases read: TGTGCCAGCAGTTTACTGGGGGGCTATGAACAGTAC.

As concerns this clone: Germline and genes: mouse. CDR3 DNA (partial): TGTGCCAGCTCTGATGGGACAGGGAACACCGGGCAGCTCTAC. Amino acids: CASSDGTGNTGQLY. The full CDR3 protein reads CASSDGTGNTGQLYF. This chain links TRBV12-2 with TRBJ2-2; 9 bases align to TRBD1. The read ends 1 residue before the CDR3 terminus; that terminus is restored from the germline J gene. The ends lost 3 bases at V and 2 bases at J; junction bases unmatched: 3. Germline V gene sequence: CDR1 SGHLS, CDR2 HYDKME. This CDR3 is built from 15 residues.

Comment on this clone: Gene and germline names: mouse. The read falls 1 residue short of the CDR3 end, and the missing part is taken from the germline J gene. The chain has TRBV15 and TRBJ1-6; no reliable D call. Being an ORF, TRBJ1-6 has a function that is uncertain. CDR3 length: 15 amino acids. Germline CDR1 and CDR2: SGHND and FRSKSL. Trimming removed 6 bases from V and 0 bases from J, with 9 bases in between. This CDR3 is CASSPQTSYNSPLYF. CDR3 DNA (partial): TGTGCCAGCAGCCCACAGACTTCCTATAATTCGCCCCTCTAC.

To note about this clone: Gene names and germline refer to mouse. Read sequence stops 1 residue before the CDR3 end, and the germline J gene provides the missing end. This chain connects TRBV13-3 to TRBJ1-1; D is perhaps TRBD1 (6 bases). The CDR3 runs to 14 residues. V lost 3 bases and J lost 1, with 10 bases in between. The germline CDR1 and CDR2 sequences are NNHDY and SYVADS. The DNA read from the CDR3 is TGTGCCAGCAGTGGTCAGGGGCGAAACACAGAAGTCTTC. Translated: CASSGQGRNTEVF. The entire CDR3 protein reads CASSGQGRNTEVFF.